This passage covers 5 T cell receptor beta chains from one sample sequenced in a study of blood T cell repertoires in COVID-19. Assay: immunoSEQ multiplex PCR; the TCRdb copy retains only in-frame clones and omits some. The sample consists of roughly 290,000 clones, around four fifths of them appearing once. Sequenced material: peripheral blood. These receptors all come from a woman between 50 and 59 years old with active or convalescent COVID-19.

The chain couples TRBV28 to TRBJ2-3; 8 nucleotides line up with TRBD2. The germline V gene encodes CDR1 MDHEN and CDR2 SYDVKM. Trimming removed 3 bases from V and 3 bases from J; junction bases left unmatched: 11. The CDR3 totals 17 residues. CDR3 amino acids: CASSFLPSTGGTDTQYF. CDR3 coding DNA: TGTGCCAGCAGTTTCCTACCTTCCACGGGAGGGACAGATACGCAGTATTTT. Together with reference TRBV28 and TRBJ2-3, the CDR3 gives the full variable domain: DVKVTQSSRYLVKRTGEKVFLECVQDMDHENMFWYRQDPGLGLRLIYFSYDVKMKEKGDIPEGYSVSREKKERFSLILESASTNQTSMYLCASSFLPSTGGTDTQYFGPGTRLTVL.

V is TRBV5-5 and J is TRBJ1-2; possibly TRBD1 for D (5 bases). Looked up from germline, CDR1 is SGHKS and CDR2 is YYEKEE (reference sequence). The CDR3 consists of 11 residues. V lost 4 bases, J lost 8 bases, and 9 bases lay in between. The CDR3 region is CASSSRGGYTF. CDR3 coding DNA: TGTGCCAGCAGCAGCCGGGGGGGCTACACCTTC.

The chain carries TRBV5-3 and TRBJ1-1; D possibly corresponds to TRBD1 (5 bases). TRBV5-3 is recorded as an ORF, its role being uncertain. CDR3 length: 18 residues. V lost 4 bases, J lost 1 base, and 23 bases lay in between. Here the CDR3 reads CARSEAGRTHFRNTEAFF. As DNA, the CDR3 is TGTGCCAGAAGCGAGGCGGGGCGAACCCACTTCCGGAACACTGAAGCTTTCTTT.

This clone appeared a single time. CDR3: CASSSEQGTEAFF. CDR3 sequence (DNA): TGTGCCAGCAGTTCCGAGCAGGGCACTGAAGCTTTCTTT. This chain uses TRBV6-6 with TRBJ1-1; possibly TRBD1 for D (5 bases). This CDR3 region has 13 residues. CDR1 is MNHNY, CDR2 SVGAGI, per germline (reference sequence). Trimming pared 4 bases from V and 4 bases from J, leaving 10 bases between.

V and J are TRBV15 and TRBJ2-2; D is possibly TRBD1 (6 bases). The germline CDR1 and CDR2 sequences are LNHNV and YYDKDF (reference sequence). V lost 5 bases and J lost 7, with 11 bases in between. The CDR3 sequence is 13 residues long. CDR3 in DNA: TGTGCCACCAGCCAATACAGGGTCGGGGAGCTGTTTTTT. This codes for CATSQYRVGELFF.